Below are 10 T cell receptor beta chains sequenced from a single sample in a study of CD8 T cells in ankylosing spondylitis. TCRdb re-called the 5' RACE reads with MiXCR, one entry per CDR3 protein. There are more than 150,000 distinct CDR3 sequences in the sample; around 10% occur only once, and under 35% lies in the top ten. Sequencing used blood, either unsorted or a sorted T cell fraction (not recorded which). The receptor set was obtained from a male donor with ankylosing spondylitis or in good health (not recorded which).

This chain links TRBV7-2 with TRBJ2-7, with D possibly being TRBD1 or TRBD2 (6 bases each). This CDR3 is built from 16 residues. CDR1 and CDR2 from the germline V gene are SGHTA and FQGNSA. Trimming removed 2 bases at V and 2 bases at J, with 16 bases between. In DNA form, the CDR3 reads TGTGCCAGCAGCTTAATGGCGTCGGGGGCTACCTACGAGCAGTACTTC. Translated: CASSLMASGATYEQYF.

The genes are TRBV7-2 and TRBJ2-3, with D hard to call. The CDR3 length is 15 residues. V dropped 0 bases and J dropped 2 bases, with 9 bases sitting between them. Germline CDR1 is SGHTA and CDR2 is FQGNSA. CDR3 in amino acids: CASSLAAIFTDTQYF. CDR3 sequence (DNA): TGTGCCAGCAGCTTAGCGGCCATTTTCACAGATACGCAGTATTTT.

This CDR3 is CASSLRPGGEAFF. Written as DNA, the CDR3 is TGTGCCAGCAGTTTACGCCCAGGGGGCGAAGCTTTCTTT. This rearrangement joins TRBV12-3 or TRBV12-4 to TRBJ1-1, with 8 bases lining up with TRBD1. This CDR3 has 13 residues. Trimming at V came to 2 bases and at J to 8 bases, leaving 4 bases not matched to a gene.

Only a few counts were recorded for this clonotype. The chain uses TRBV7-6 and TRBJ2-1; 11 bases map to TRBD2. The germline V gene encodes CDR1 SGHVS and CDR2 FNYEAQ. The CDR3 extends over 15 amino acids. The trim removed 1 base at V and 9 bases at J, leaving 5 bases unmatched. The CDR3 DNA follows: TGTGCCAGCAGCTTAGGTCTAGCGGGAGGCGGTGAGCAGTTCTTC. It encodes CASSLGLAGGGEQFF.

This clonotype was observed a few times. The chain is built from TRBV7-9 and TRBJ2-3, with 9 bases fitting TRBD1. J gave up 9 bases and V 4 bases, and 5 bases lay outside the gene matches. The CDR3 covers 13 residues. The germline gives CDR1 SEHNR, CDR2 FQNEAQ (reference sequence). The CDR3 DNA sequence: TGTGCCAGCAGCTCTGACACAGGGGGCACGCAGTATTTT. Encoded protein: CASSSDTGGTQYF.

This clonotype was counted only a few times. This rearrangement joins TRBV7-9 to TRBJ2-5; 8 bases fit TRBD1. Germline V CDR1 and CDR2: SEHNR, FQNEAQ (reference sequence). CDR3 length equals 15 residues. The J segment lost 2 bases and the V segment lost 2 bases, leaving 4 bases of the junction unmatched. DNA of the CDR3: TGTGCCAGCAGCTTAAGGGGACAGGTTCAAGAGACCCAGTACTTC. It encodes CASSLRGQVQETQYF.

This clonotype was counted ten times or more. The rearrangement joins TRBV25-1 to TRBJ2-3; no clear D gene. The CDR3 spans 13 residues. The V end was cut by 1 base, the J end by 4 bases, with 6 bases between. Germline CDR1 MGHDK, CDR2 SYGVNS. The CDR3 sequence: CASSELSADTQYF. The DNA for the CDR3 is TGTGCCAGCAGTGAATTGAGCGCAGATACGCAGTATTTT.

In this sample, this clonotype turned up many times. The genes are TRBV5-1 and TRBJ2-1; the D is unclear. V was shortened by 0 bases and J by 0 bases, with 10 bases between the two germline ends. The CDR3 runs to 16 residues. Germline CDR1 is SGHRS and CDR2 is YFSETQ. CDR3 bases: TGCGCCAGCAGCTTGGGAACTGATAGCTCCTACAATGAGCAGTTCTTC. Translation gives CASSLGTDSSYNEQFF.

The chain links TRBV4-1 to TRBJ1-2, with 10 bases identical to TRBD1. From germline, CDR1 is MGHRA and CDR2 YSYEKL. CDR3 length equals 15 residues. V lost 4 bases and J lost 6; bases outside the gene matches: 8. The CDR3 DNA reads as TGCGCCAGCAGCCGAGGTAGACAGGGGGCAAATGGCTACACCTTC. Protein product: CASSRGRQGANGYTF.

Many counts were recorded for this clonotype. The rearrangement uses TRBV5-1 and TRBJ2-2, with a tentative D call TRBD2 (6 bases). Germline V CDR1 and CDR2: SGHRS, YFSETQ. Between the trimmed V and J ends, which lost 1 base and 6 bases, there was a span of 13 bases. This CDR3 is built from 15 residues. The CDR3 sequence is CASSLLSGGPGELFF. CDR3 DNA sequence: TGCGCCAGCAGCTTGTTGTCAGGAGGGCCCGGGGAGCTGTTTTTT. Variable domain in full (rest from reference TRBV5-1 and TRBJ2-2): KAGVTQTPRYLIKTRGQQVTLSCSPISGHRSVSWYQQTPGQGLQFLFEYFSETQRNKGNFPGRFSGRQFSNSRSEMNVSTLELGDSALYLCASSLLSGGPGELFFGEGSRLTVL.